A selection of T cell receptor beta chains follows, all from one sample in a study of T-cell reconstitution after alpha-beta-depleted transplantation in children. Using its own MiXCR run on the PCR reads, TCRdb lists one record per CDR3 protein. The sample has hundreds of thousands of distinct CDR3 sequences; under 15% are singletons. Specimen: PBMCs from the stem cell graft donor, collected from the stem cell graft. The receptor set was obtained from a human donor who donated a stem cell graft to a child with combined immunodeficiency. The CDR3 runs from the conserved cysteine through the conserved F or W. D genes are given only for firm matches. Clone size is stated in some rows and not others, as once, few, many or a class when expanded.

size | J | D | V | length | CDR3 | DNA
. | TRBJ2-5 | TRBD2 | TRBV5-6 | 18 | CASSLSGLASREQETQYF | TGTGCCAGCAGCTTGAGCGGACTAGCATCCCGGGAACAAGAGACCCAGTACTTC
. | TRBJ1-1 | . | TRBV7-3 | 14 | CASSSEGRKAEAFF | TGTGCCAGCTCTAGCGAGGGGAGGAAGGCTGAAGCTTTCTTT
. | TRBJ1-6 | . | TRBV11-2 | 18 | CASSLVAPQDSYNSPLHF | TGTGCCAGCAGCTTAGTTGCCCCACAGGACTCCTATAATTCACCCCTCCACTTT
. | TRBJ1-2 | . | TRBV6-5 | 15 | CASSYTSTSIYGYTF | TGTGCCAGCAGTTACACTTCGACCAGCATTTATGGCTACACCTTC
few | TRBJ2-3 | . | TRBV7-6 | 14 | CASSRMTSTDTQYF | TGTGCCAGCTCCCGCATGACTAGCACAGATACGCAGTATTTT
. | TRBJ2-7 | TRBD1 | TRBV11-2 | 15 | CASSSDRDRSYEQYF | TGTGCCAGCAGCAGCGATCGGGACAGGAGCTACGAGCAGTACTTC
many | TRBJ1-5 | . | TRBV7-9 | 12 | CASSEGNQPQHF | TGTGCCAGTTCAGAGGGCAATCAGCCCCAGCATTTT
few | TRBJ2-1 | TRBD2 | TRBV12-3/TRBV12-4 | 17 | CASSFLAGLADHNEQFF | TGTGCCAGCAGTTTTCTGGCGGGACTAGCGGATCACAATGAGCAGTTCTTC
few | TRBJ2-5 | TRBD1 | TRBV7-2 | 14 | CASRDRGFQETQYF | TGTGCCAGCAGGGACAGGGGTTTCCAAGAGACCCAGTACTTC
many | TRBJ2-7 | TRBD2 | TRBV4-3 | 15 | CASSQETGGSYEQYF | TGCGCCAGCAGCCAAGAAACGGGGGGATCCTACGAGCAGTACTTC
few | TRBJ1-5 | TRBD1 | TRBV12-3/TRBV12-4 | 15 | CASSKTGWGNQPQHF | TGTGCCAGCAGTAAGACAGGGTGGGGCAATCAGCCCCAGCATTTT
few | TRBJ1-1 | TRBD1 | TRBV7-9 | 15 | CASTETGMKDTEAFF | TGTGCCAGCACCGAGACAGGGATGAAGGACACTGAAGCTTTCTTT
. | TRBJ1-5 | . | TRBV6-5 | 15 | CASSSDGGSRGPQHF | TGTGCCAGCAGTTCCGACGGCGGATCACGAGGACCCCAGCATTTT
few | TRBJ2-1 | TRBD2 | TRBV29-1 | 14 | CSVATSGSYNEQFF | TGCAGCGTTGCAACTAGCGGGAGTTACAATGAGCAGTTCTTC
. | TRBJ2-2 | TRBD1 | TRBV30 | 15 | CAWGVTGGYTGELFF | TGTGCCTGGGGGGTTACAGGGGGCTACACCGGGGAGCTGTTTTTT
few | TRBJ2-1 | TRBD2 | TRBV20-1 | 19 | CSAPPTSGQSKGSYNEQFF | TGCAGTGCCCCCCCTACTAGCGGGCAAAGTAAGGGCTCCTACAATGAGCAGTTCTTC
few | TRBJ2-3 | . | TRBV10-3 | 13 | CASQRSTTDTQYF | TGTGCCAGCCAGCGTTCAACTACAGATACGCAGTATTTT
many | TRBJ1-6 | TRBD1 | TRBV25-1 | 17 | CASSESLTGGLNSPLHF | TGTGCCAGCAGTGAATCCCTGACAGGGGGCTTAAATTCACCCCTCCACTTT
once | TRBJ2-3 | TRBD2 | TRBV11-3 | 17 | CASSLESSGRGIDTQYF | TGTGCCAGCAGCTTAGAGTCTAGCGGGAGGGGTATAGATACGCAGTATTTT
many | TRBJ2-2 | TRBD2 | TRBV29-1 | 14 | CSVSTSGNTGELFF | TGCAGCGTTTCGACTAGCGGGAACACCGGGGAGCTGTTTTTT
. | TRBJ2-2 | . | TRBV10-3 | 16 | CAISESGRGNTGELFF | TGTGCCATCAGTGAGTCGGGCAGGGGGAACACCGGGGAGCTGTTTTTT
few | TRBJ2-5 | . | TRBV10-3 | 13 | CAITPGRQETQYF | TGTGCCATCACCCCCGGCAGGCAAGAGACCCAGTACTTC
many | TRBJ2-7 | . | TRBV2 | 13 | CASSAGREWEQYF | TGTGCCAGCAGTGCGGGCAGGGAATGGGAGCAGTACTTC
many | TRBJ2-1 | . | TRBV4-3 | 15 | CASSQNPGAGNEQFF | TGCGCCAGCAGCCAAAACCCCGGGGCGGGAAATGAGCAGTTCTTC
few | TRBJ2-2 | . | TRBV4-1 | 13 | CASSQVDTGELFF | TGCGCCAGCAGCCAAGTGGACACCGGGGAGCTGTTTTTT
. | TRBJ1-2 | . | TRBV27 | 14 | CASSLWDHSPGYTF | TGTGCCAGCAGTTTATGGGACCACAGCCCGGGCTACACCTTC
. | TRBJ2-2 | . | TRBV18 | 15 | CASSLGQPSTGELFF | TGTGCCAGCTCACTCGGACAGCCTAGCACCGGGGAGCTGTTTTTT
many | TRBJ2-5 | . | TRBV7-9 | 15 | CASSLFGGPGETQYF | TGTGCCAGCAGCTTATTCGGAGGGCCCGGGGAGACCCAGTACTTC
many | TRBJ2-1 | TRBD2 | TRBV7-9 | 15 | CASSLGSGVYNEQFF | TGTGCCAGCAGCTTAGGGAGCGGGGTATACAATGAGCAGTTCTTC
many | TRBJ2-1 | . | TRBV11-3 | 13 | CASSSPLGNEQFF | TGTGCCAGCAGCTCCCCGTTGGGAAATGAGCAGTTCTTC
many | TRBJ2-7 | . | TRBV4-3 | 15 | CASSQDGVGIYEQYF | TGCGCCAGCAGCCAAGATGGGGTAGGCATATACGAGCAGTACTTC
. | TRBJ2-7 | . | TRBV13 | 14 | CASSLGPRTYEQYF | TGTGCCAGCAGCTTAGGCCCCAGGACCTACGAGCAGTACTTC
many | TRBJ2-3 | TRBD2 | TRBV29-1 | 14 | CSVEGLAPRDTQYF | TGCAGCGTTGAGGGACTAGCGCCGCGAGATACGCAGTATTTT
. | TRBJ1-2 | . | TRBV19 | 17 | CASSPPRKGRPNYGYTF | TGTGCCAGTAGCCCACCACGGAAGGGCAGGCCTAACTATGGCTACACCTTC
. | TRBJ2-3 | . | TRBV7-8 | 15 | CASSLVVRSTDTQYF | TGTGCCAGCAGCTTAGTTGTCAGGTCTACAGATACGCAGTATTTT
many | TRBJ2-1 | TRBD2 | TRBV7-8 | 14 | CASSLELAGNEQFF | TGTGCCAGCAGCTTAGAACTAGCGGGTAATGAGCAGTTCTTC
. | TRBJ2-3 | TRBD2 | TRBV29-1 | 15 | CSVEGPGGAAGGQYF | TGCAGCGTTGAAGGTCCGGGGGGTGCGGCTGGTGGGCAGTATTTT
. | TRBJ2-5 | . | TRBV11-2 | 15 | CASSLQSGVSETQYF | TGTGCCAGCAGTCTCCAATCGGGGGTCTCGGAGACCCAGTACTTC
. | TRBJ1-5 | . | TRBV6-5 | 15 | CASSYGEYSNQPQHF | TGTGCCAGCAGTTACGGGGAATATAGCAATCAGCCCCAGCATTTT
. | TRBJ2-7 | TRBD1 | TRBV12-3/TRBV12-4 | 18 | CASSPHPLQGGTTDEQYF | TGTGCCAGCAGCCCCCACCCCCTACAGGGGGGAACTACTGACGAGCAGTACTTC
many | TRBJ1-3 | . | TRBV12-3/TRBV12-4 | 14 | CASSLELSGNTIYF | TGTGCCAGCAGTTTGGAGCTCTCTGGAAACACCATATATTTT
. | TRBJ2-3 | . | TRBV21-1 | 17 | CASSKARKRESTDTQYF | TGTGCCAGCAGCAAAGCGAGGAAGCGGGAGAGCACAGATACGCAGTATTTT
few | TRBJ2-2 | TRBD2 | TRBV7-9 | 14 | CASSRGSSGGELFF | TGTGCCAGCAGCCGCGGGTCTAGCGGCGGGGAGCTGTTTTTT
. | TRBJ2-7 | . | TRBV19 | 14 | CASSFRQFSYEQYF | TGTGCCAGTAGTTTCAGACAGTTCTCCTACGAGCAGTACTTC
many | TRBJ2-6 | . | TRBV29-1 | 15 | CSVEVYRAGANVLTF | TGCAGCGTTGAGGTCTACAGGGCTGGGGCCAACGTCCTGACTTTC
many | TRBJ2-5 | TRBD2 | TRBV27 | 17 | CASSTTTSGVTRETQYF | TGTGCCAGCAGTACCACGACTAGCGGGGTCACGCGAGAGACCCAGTACTTC
many | TRBJ2-7 | . | TRBV3-1 | 13 | CASSQPQGYEQYF | TGTGCCAGCAGCCAACCACAGGGATACGAGCAGTACTTC
. | TRBJ2-2 | TRBD2 | TRBV12-3/TRBV12-4 | 16 | CASSARTSGNTGELFF | TGTGCCAGCAGTGCTCGGACTAGCGGTAACACCGGGGAGCTGTTTTTT
many | TRBJ2-1 | TRBD2 | TRBV20-1 | 15 | CSARDTRGLHNEQFF | TGCAGTGCTAGAGACACGAGGGGACTACACAATGAGCAGTTCTTC
few | TRBJ2-2 | . | TRBV4-3 | 17 | CASSQDGGGPNTGELFF | TGCGCCAGCAGCCAAGATGGAGGCGGCCCCAACACCGGGGAGCTGTTTTTT
. | TRBJ1-5 | . | TRBV20-1 | 12 | CTASPSNQPQHF | TGCACTGCTAGCCCCAGCAATCAGCCCCAGCATTTT
many | TRBJ2-7 | TRBD1 | TRBV7-9 | 14 | CASSFGQAHYEQYF | TGTGCCAGCAGCTTCGGACAGGCCCACTACGAGCAGTACTTC
many | TRBJ2-3 | . | TRBV12-3/TRBV12-4 | 17 | CASSSSRGLGSADTQYF | TGTGCCAGCAGCTCCTCCCGGGGTTTGGGTTCGGCAGATACGCAGTATTTT
. | TRBJ2-6 | . | TRBV28 | 16 | CASSSWATSGANVLTF | TGTGCCAGCAGTTCTTGGGCTACCTCTGGGGCCAACGTCCTGACTTTC
few | TRBJ2-5 | . | TRBV12-3/TRBV12-4 | 15 | CASSFAVGQVETQYF | TGTGCCAGCAGTTTTGCAGTGGGACAAGTAGAGACCCAGTACTTC
many | TRBJ2-3 | . | TRBV29-1 | 15 | CSAERLGGHTDTQYF | TGCAGCGCTGAAAGATTGGGCGGGCACACAGATACGCAGTATTTT
few | TRBJ2-7 | . | TRBV3-1 | 12 | CASSRAFMEQYF | TGTGCCAGCAGCCGGGCGTTTATGGAGCAGTACTTC